This passage covers 32 T cell receptor beta chains from one sample sequenced in a study of cytomegalovirus exposure and HLA in healthy donors (TCRdb year 2017). The library was obtained by the immunoSEQ multiplex PCR assay. The multiplex PCR relied on a mix of 60 forward primers for TCR Vbeta segments and 13 reverse primers for TCR Jbeta segments. TCRdb's version of the immuneACCESS table is confined to in-frame rearrangements and falls short of the full clone set. An unresolved V gene accounts for under half of the shortfall where checked; the remainder is of unknown origin. Recorded for this sample are 200,000 to 250,000 clones; 82% of them occurred a single time. Clones ranked in the top ten supply 5.4% of the sample. Sequences were obtained from PBMCs. All receptors derive from a woman aged 35 to 49 in good health and CMV-seropositive.

This chain joins TRBV30 and TRBJ2-2; tentative D call: TRBD2 (7 bases). The germline V and J ends were trimmed by 2 bases and 6 bases, with 16 bases remaining between them. Germline CDR1 GTSNPN, CDR2 SVGIG (reference sequence). The CDR3 length is 15 residues. CDR3 DNA: TGTGCCTGGAGTACGGTGGGGGGGCGCGCCGGGGAGCTGTTTTTT. Amino acid sequence: CAWSTVGGRAGELFF.

CDR3 DNA: TGTGCCAGCAGTGAAGCGGACAGGGGGACCTACGAGCAGTACTTC. It codes for CASSEADRGTYEQYF. This sequence joins TRBV6-1 and TRBJ2-7; the match to TRBD1 covers 10 bases. The CDR3 length is 15 residues. Trimming at V came to 0 bases and at J to 2 bases, leaving 1 base not matched to a gene. CDR1 and CDR2 from the germline V gene are MNHNS and SASEGT.

This clone was recorded once. Written as DNA, the CDR3 is TGTGCCAGCAGCTTACAGGGGGGCCAAGAGACCCAGTACTTC. Amino acid sequence: CASSLQGGQETQYF. The chain links TRBV5-6 to TRBJ2-5; TRBD1 matches at 8 bases. The V gene's germline CDR1 is SGHDT and CDR2 YYEEEE. The CDR3 covers 14 residues. The J segment lost 1 base and the V segment lost 2 bases, leaving 1 base of the junction unmatched.

The V and J genes are TRBV14 and TRBJ1-1; the D is unclear. The ends were cut back, 4 bases at V and 8 bases at J, with 14 bases in the middle. In germline, CDR1 is SGHDN, CDR2 FVKESK. The CDR3 is 13 amino acids. The DNA for the CDR3 is TGTGCCAGCAGCCTCTCATCGGGTCTAGAAGCTTTCTTT. It yields the protein CASSLSSGLEAFF. Looking up the rest from reference TRBV14 and TRBJ1-1 gives the full variable domain: EAGVTQFPSHSVIEKGQTVTLRCDPISGHDNLYWYRRVMGKEIKFLLHFVKESKQDESGMPNNRFLAERTGGTYSTLKVQPAELEDSGVYFCASSLSSGLEAFFGQGTRLTVV.

The table lists this clone with a few counts. This chain uses TRBV4-1 with TRBJ2-7, with 7 bases aligning to TRBD1. Germline V gene sequence: CDR1 MGHRA, CDR2 YSYEKL. This CDR3 spans 15 amino acids. The V segment lost 0 bases and the J segment 12 bases; nucleotides outside the gene matches: 14. The CDR3 DNA is TGCGCCAGCAGCCAAGATATGATGACGACAGGGTTTTCGTACTTC. This translates into CASSQDMMTTGFSYF.

The chain recombines TRBV19 with TRBJ2-7; TRBD1 aligns across 8 bases. Germline V gene data show CDR1 as LNHDA and CDR2 as SQIVND (reference sequence). The CDR3 extends over 16 amino acids. The V segment lost 6 bases and the J segment 0 bases; nucleotides outside the gene matches: 10. Written as DNA, the CDR3 is TGTGCCAGTAGGAGCCAGGGACAGGAGAGCTCCTACGAGCAGTACTTC. Amino acid sequence: CASRSQGQESSYEQYF.

This clone showed up just once. J is TRBJ1-3 and V is TRBV9; TRBD1 agrees at 7 bases. Trimming took 7 bases from V and 2 from J; bases not matched to a gene: 12. The CDR3 runs to 16 residues. Germline values: CDR1 SGDLS, CDR2 YYNGEE. CDR3 loop: CASGEGPTGTGNTIYF. CDR3 in DNA: TGTGCCAGCGGGGAAGGACCGACAGGGACTGGAAACACCATATATTTT.

V is TRBV7-9 and J is TRBJ1-1; D gene unclear. V shed 1 base and J shed 6 bases, with 12 bases lying between them. The germline V gene has CDR1 SEHNR and CDR2 FQNEAQ (reference sequence). The length of the CDR3 is 14 residues. The CDR3: CASSLEGGLPEAFF. In DNA form, the CDR3 reads TGTGCCAGCAGCTTAGAAGGCGGACTCCCTGAAGCTTTCTTT.

In DNA form, the CDR3 reads TGCGCCTGTAGTCGTTTTTGGGAAAAACTGTTTTTT. Its protein product is CACSRFWEKLFF. The rearrangement joins TRBV10-1 to TRBJ1-4; D uncertain. Deletions cut 11 bases from V and 8 bases from J, with 15 bases between. Germline CDR1 reads WNHNN; CDR2 reads SYGVQD (reference sequence). The CDR3 loop spans 12 amino acids.

The CDR3 region has the DNA TGTGCCAGCAGCGTAGTAGGGACAGTGGATGAAGAGCAGTTCTTC. Its protein product is CASSVVGTVDEEQFF. The rearrangement uses TRBV9 and TRBJ2-1; 7 bases line up with TRBD1. Trimming at V came to 0 bases and at J to 10 bases, leaving 10 bases not matched to a gene. Germline CDR1 is SGDLS and CDR2 is YYNGEE. The CDR3 consists of 15 residues.

The V gene is TRBV30, the J gene TRBJ2-3; 12 bases map to TRBD1. CDR3 size: 15 residues. J lost 8 bases, V lost 3 bases, and 9 bases had no gene match. Germline CDR1 GTSNPN, CDR2 SVGIG (reference sequence). In nucleotides, the CDR3 is TGTGCCTGGAGGGTAATGGGACAGGGGGCGAGTACGCAGTATTTT. Amino acid sequence: CAWRVMGQGASTQYF.

V is TRBV10-3 and J is TRBJ2-3, with 8 bases lining up with TRBD2. Trimming removed 11 bases from V and 3 bases from J; junction bases left unmatched: 10. Looked up from germline, CDR1 is ENHRY and CDR2 is SYGVKD. The CDR3 contains 14 residues. This chain's CDR3 is CASTKREQTDTQYF. In nucleotides, the CDR3 is TGTGCCTCAACGAAGCGGGAGCAGACAGATACGCAGTATTTT.

The chain employs TRBV30 and TRBJ2-7, with TRBD1 as a possible D gene (6 bases). The length of the CDR3 is 11 residues. Trimming removed 8 bases at V and 1 base at J, with 9 bases between. The germline V gene has CDR1 GTSNPN and CDR2 SVGIG (reference sequence). This chain's CDR3 is CAHGQSYEQYF. The DNA for the CDR3 is TGTGCCCACGGACAGTCCTACGAGCAGTACTTC.

V and J are TRBV6-1 and TRBJ2-7; D is possibly TRBD2 (5 bases). The CDR3 extends over 16 amino acids. CDR1 is MNHNS, CDR2 SASEGT, per germline. Trimming removed 4 bases from V and 2 bases from J, with 18 bases in between. CDR3 residues: CASSGRGATGTYEQYF. CDR3 DNA: TGTGCCAGCAGTGGCCGAGGAGCGACGGGGACCTACGAGCAGTACTTC.

V and J are TRBV4-2 and TRBJ1-2, with D hard to call. Between the trimmed V and J ends, which lost 0 bases and 0 bases, there was a span of 8 bases. The CDR3 has 15 amino acids. CDR1 LGHNA and CDR2 YNFKEQ come from the germline V gene. The CDR3 nucleotides read TGTGCCAGCAGCCAAGATCCTTCAGCTAACTATGGCTACACCTTC. Its translation is CASSQDPSANYGYTF.

The rearrangement links TRBV30 to TRBJ2-3; 8 positions agree with TRBD2. CDR3 length: 13 residues. After removal of 2 bases from V and 5 bases from J, the junction contained 3 bases not matched to a gene. Germline V lookup: CDR1 GTSNPN, CDR2 SVGIG (reference sequence). CDR3 protein: CAWSRLAGDTQYF. CDR3 bases: TGTGCCTGGAGTCGCCTAGCGGGAGATACGCAGTATTTT.

This clone has a single count. DNA for the CDR3: TGTGCCAGCAGTCTACCTCGCAGGGGGCTTTATGGCTACACCTTC. Its translation: CASSLPRRGLYGYTF. This chain links TRBV28 with TRBJ1-2, with 8 bases that match TRBD1. The CDR3 has 15 residues. V lost 5 bases, J lost 5 bases, and 10 bases stayed unmatched. Germline V gene lookup returns CDR1 MDHEN and CDR2 SYDVKM.

The gene calls are TRBV19 and TRBJ1-5, with TRBD1 identical over 7 bases. Germline V gene sequence: CDR1 LNHDA, CDR2 SQIVND (reference sequence). CDR3 length equals 15 residues. V gave up 7 bases and J gave up 0 bases; unmatched junction bases: 6. The CDR3 region has the DNA TGTGCCAGTACCCTCGGGACAGCTAGCAATCAGCCCCAGCATTTT. It codes for CASTLGTASNQPQHF.

For this clone: Other nucleotide sequences from this sample produce the same CDR3. The rearrangement links TRBV19 to TRBJ2-7, with D possibly matching TRBD1 (5 bases). Germline V gives CDR1 LNHDA, CDR2 SQIVND (reference sequence). The CDR3 spans 14 residues. V lost 3 bases to trimming and J lost 2 bases, with 11 bases between them. In DNA, the CDR3 is TGTGCCAGTAGTATGGGGCAGGGTCCCTACGAGCAGTACTTC. Translating it yields CASSMGQGPYEQYF.

The V and J genes are TRBV6-5 and TRBJ1-2; TRBD1 aligns across 8 bases. The CDR3 consists of 13 residues. CDR1 and CDR2 (germline): MNHEY, SVGAGI. The V gene end was trimmed by 6 bases and the J gene end by 4 bases; junction bases not matched to a gene: 4. CDR3 sequence: CASRKGQVYGYTF. Written as DNA, the CDR3 is TGTGCCAGCAGAAAGGGACAGGTCTATGGCTACACCTTC.

The gene calls are TRBV19 and TRBJ2-7, with D maybe TRBD1 (5 bases). V was clipped by 6 bases and J by 3 bases, with 15 bases between them. The CDR3 sequence is 14 residues long. CDR1 is LNHDA and CDR2 is SQIVND in the germline V gene (reference sequence). This CDR3 reads CASRRSGLVYEQYF. The DNA for the CDR3 is TGTGCCAGTAGACGGTCAGGGTTGGTCTACGAGCAGTACTTC.

The chain employs TRBV27 and TRBJ2-7, with 7 positions matching TRBD2. The CDR3 is made up of 15 amino acids. The trim removed 6 bases at V and 0 bases at J, leaving 8 bases unmatched. From germline, CDR1 is MNHEY and CDR2 SMNVEV (reference sequence). The CDR3 spells CASRPAGWSSYEQYF. The CDR3 DNA reads TGTGCCAGCAGACCAGCGGGATGGAGCTCCTACGAGCAGTACTTC.

The rearrangement uses TRBV6-6 and TRBJ1-5; TRBD1 might be the D (5 bases). The CDR3 spans 10 residues. The V gene's germline CDR1 is MNHNY and CDR2 SVGAGI (reference sequence). CDR3 protein: CDLSGGAQHF. The CDR3 coding sequence is TGTGACCTCTCCGGGGGAGCCCAGCATTTT.

The CDR3 loop reads CASSDRGQGNQPQHF. The CDR3 DNA reads as TGTGCCAGTAGCGACAGGGGGCAGGGTAATCAGCCCCAGCATTTT. The rearrangement joins TRBV19 to TRBJ1-5, with 10 nucleotides matching TRBD1. CDR3 length: 15 residues. Germline trimming cut 6 bases from V and 4 bases from J; bases unmatched to any gene: 6. Germline CDR1 is LNHDA and CDR2 is SQIVND (reference sequence).

The chain has TRBV30 and TRBJ2-7; D perhaps matches TRBD2 (6 bases). Between the trimmed V and J ends, which lost 0 bases and 6 bases, there was a span of 12 bases. The CDR3 contains 13 residues. Germline V gene sequence: CDR1 GTSNPN, CDR2 SVGIG (reference sequence). The CDR3 nucleotides are TGTGCCTGGAGTGTACGCGGGGAGGCCGAGCAGTACTTC. Translation: CAWSVRGEAEQYF.

The chain is built from TRBV27 and TRBJ1-1; TRBD1 agrees at 8 bases. The J segment lost 11 bases and the V segment lost 6 bases, leaving 14 bases of the junction unmatched. The CDR3 is 14 residues long. Germline V gene lookup returns CDR1 MNHEY and CDR2 SMNVEV (reference sequence). CDR3: CASRAWDRRNTAFF. The CDR3 nucleotides are TGTGCCAGCAGGGCTTGGGACAGGAGGAACACTGCTTTCTTT.

The V and J genes are TRBV27 and TRBJ2-3, with D uncertain. V gave up 6 bases and J gave up 2 bases, with 15 bases separating them. Germline V gene lookup returns CDR1 MNHEY and CDR2 SMNVEV (reference sequence). The CDR3 length is 15 residues. In DNA, the CDR3 is TGTGCCAGCAGCTCCCCTCTCCGTTCCACAGATACGCAGTATTTT. It yields the protein CASSSPLRSTDTQYF.

This clone was seen only a few times. J is TRBJ2-1 and V is TRBV7-9; TRBD2 agrees at 8 bases. The CDR3 is 14 amino acids. CDR1 is SEHNR, CDR2 FQNEAQ, per germline (reference sequence). J was trimmed by 6 bases and V by 7 bases; bases with no gene match: 8. DNA for the CDR3: TGTGCCAGCATGTCGAGCGGGAGTTTCAATGAGCAGTTCTTC. It is translated as CASMSSGSFNEQFF. The entire variable domain, with the rest obtained from reference TRBV7-9 and TRBJ2-1, is as follows: DTGVSQNPRHKITKRGQNVTFRCDPISEHNRLYWYRQTLGQGPEFLTYFQNEAQLEKSRLLSDRFSAERPKGSFSTLEIQRTEQGDSAMYLCASMSSGSFNEQFFGPGTRLTVL.

The rearrangement uses TRBV28 and TRBJ1-5; no definite D call. Germline loops: CDR1 MDHEN, CDR2 SYDVKM. Trimming took 3 bases from V and 2 from J, leaving 2 bases between them. The CDR3 extends over 12 amino acids. The DNA of the CDR3 is TGTGCCAGCAGTTTCGGCAATCAGCCCCAGCATTTT. As protein: CASSFGNQPQHF.

The V call is TRBV7-8, the J call TRBJ1-2; D gene uncertain. There are 14 residues in the CDR3. Germline V lookup: CDR1 SGHVS, CDR2 FQNEAQ. Trimming shortened V by 1 base and J by 6 bases, and 12 bases separated the two germline ends. This CDR3 is CASSLVPGGNGYTF. The CDR3 DNA sequence: TGTGCCAGCAGCTTAGTTCCGGGAGGAAATGGCTACACCTTC.

This clone was detected a few times. At one end the junction does not follow the germline gene, possibly because of a read error. Additional DNA sequences in this sample encode the identical CDR3. This chain links TRBV30 with TRBJ1-6; no firm D call. CDR1 GTSNPN and CDR2 SVGIG come from the germline V gene (reference sequence). The CDR3 loop spans 14 amino acids. The DNA for the CDR3 is TGTGCCTGGAGTCGCGTATCCTATAATTCCCCCCTCCACTTT. Its translation is CAWSRVSYNSPLHF.

The chain combines TRBV27 with TRBJ2-1, with a possible D match to TRBD2 (6 bases). Per germline, CDR1 MNHEY and CDR2 SMNVEV (reference sequence). The CDR3 sequence is 13 residues long. The V gene lost 6 bases and the J gene lost 5 bases, with 11 bases spanning the gap. CDR3 sequence: CASRRVADNEQFF. The CDR3 region has the DNA TGTGCCAGCAGGAGAGTAGCGGACAATGAGCAGTTCTTC.